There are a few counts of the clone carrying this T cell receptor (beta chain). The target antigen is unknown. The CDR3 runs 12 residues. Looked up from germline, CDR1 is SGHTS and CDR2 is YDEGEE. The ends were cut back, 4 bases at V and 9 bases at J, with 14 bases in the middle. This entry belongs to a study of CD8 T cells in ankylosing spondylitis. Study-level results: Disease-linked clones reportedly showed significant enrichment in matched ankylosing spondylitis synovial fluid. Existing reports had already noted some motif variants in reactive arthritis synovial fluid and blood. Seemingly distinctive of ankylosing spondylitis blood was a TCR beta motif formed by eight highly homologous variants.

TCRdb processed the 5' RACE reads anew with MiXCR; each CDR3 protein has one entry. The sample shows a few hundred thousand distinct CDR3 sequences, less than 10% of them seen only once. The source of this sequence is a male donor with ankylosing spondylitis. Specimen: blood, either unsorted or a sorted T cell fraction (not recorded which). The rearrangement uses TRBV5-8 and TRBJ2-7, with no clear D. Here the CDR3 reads CASSRVRHRQYF. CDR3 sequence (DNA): TGTGCCAGCAGCCGAGTTAGACACCGGCAGTACTTC.